This T cell receptor (beta chain) was documented in a study of blood T cell repertoires in COVID-19. In the study overall: From the United States, Italy and Spain came samples of acute and convalescent COVID-19. The analysed material was cDNA or gDNA that came from T cells, B-cell-depleted T cells, or PBMCs.

The authors' processing: Counts of nucleated cells, estimated from reference gene primer amplification, were obtained. Method: immunoSEQ multiplex PCR; TCRdb's copy keeps in-frame clones and lacks some. The V and J calls and clone size come from that table; D and trimming were worked out from the DNA. Altogether roughly 66,000 clones are present, approximately 82% being singletons, with the ten largest covering about 6.9%. This clonotype was obtained from a man between 60 and 75 years old with acute or convalescent COVID-19. Sequencing was done on a sample of peripheral blood.

The CDR3 loop is CASSQFLGQVSSYEQYF. CDR3 sequence (DNA): TGCGCCAGCAGCCAATTCTTAGGACAAGTTAGCTCCTACGAGCAGTACTTC. The chain links TRBV4-1 to TRBJ2-7, with D possibly being TRBD1 (5 bases). CDR1 and CDR2 from the germline V gene are MGHRA and YSYEKL. This CDR3 contains 17 residues. Trimming pared 2 bases from V and 0 bases from J, leaving 17 bases between.